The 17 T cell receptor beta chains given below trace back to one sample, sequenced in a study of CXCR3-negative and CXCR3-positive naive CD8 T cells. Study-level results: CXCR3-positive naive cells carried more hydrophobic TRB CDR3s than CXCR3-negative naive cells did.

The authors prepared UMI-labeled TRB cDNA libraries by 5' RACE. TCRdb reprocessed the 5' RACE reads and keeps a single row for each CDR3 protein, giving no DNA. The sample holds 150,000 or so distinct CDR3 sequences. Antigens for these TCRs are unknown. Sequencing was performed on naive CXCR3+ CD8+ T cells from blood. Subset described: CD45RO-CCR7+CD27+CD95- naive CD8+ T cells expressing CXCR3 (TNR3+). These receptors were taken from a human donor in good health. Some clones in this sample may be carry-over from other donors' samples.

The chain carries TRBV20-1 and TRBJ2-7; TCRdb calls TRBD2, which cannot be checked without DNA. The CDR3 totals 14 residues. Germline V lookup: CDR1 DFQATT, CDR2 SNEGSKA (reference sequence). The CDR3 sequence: CSARDLREAYEQYF.

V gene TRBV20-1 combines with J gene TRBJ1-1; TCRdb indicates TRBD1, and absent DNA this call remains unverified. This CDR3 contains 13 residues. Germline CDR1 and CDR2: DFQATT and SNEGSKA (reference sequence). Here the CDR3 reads CSANQGALSEAFF.

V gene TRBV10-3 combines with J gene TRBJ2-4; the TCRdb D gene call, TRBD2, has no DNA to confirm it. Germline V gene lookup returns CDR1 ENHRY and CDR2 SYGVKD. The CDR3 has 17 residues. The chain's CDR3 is CAIRTTSGDWSVGIQYF.

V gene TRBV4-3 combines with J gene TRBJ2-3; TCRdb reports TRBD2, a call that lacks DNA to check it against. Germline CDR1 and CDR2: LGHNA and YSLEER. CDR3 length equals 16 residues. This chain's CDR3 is CASSQAGGASTDTQYF.

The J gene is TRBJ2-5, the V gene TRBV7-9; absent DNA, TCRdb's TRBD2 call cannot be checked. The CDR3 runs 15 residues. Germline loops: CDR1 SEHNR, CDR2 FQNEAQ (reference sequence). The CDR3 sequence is CASSPPVRDQETQYF.

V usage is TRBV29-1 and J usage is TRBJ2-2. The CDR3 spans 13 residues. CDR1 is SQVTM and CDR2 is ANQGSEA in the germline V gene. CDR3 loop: CSVVDPNTGELFF.

The CDR3 loop reads CASSYPRDRDAGELFF. This sequence joins TRBV5-1 and TRBJ2-2; the D call of TRBD1 rests on TCRdb alone, since no DNA is present to check it. CDR1 and CDR2 from the germline V gene are SGHRS and YFSETQ. The CDR3 runs 16 residues.

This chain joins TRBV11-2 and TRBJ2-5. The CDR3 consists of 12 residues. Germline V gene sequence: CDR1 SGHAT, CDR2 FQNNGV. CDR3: CASSLVGETQYF.

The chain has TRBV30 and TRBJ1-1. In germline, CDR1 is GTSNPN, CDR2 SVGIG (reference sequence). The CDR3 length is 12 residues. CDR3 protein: CAWSVSNTEAFF. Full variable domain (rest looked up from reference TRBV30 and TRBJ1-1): SQTIHQWPATLVQPVGSPLSLECTVEGTSNPNLYWYRQAAGRGLQLLFYSVGIGQISSEVPQNLSASRPQDRQFILSSKKLLLSDSGFYLCAWSVSNTEAFFGQGTRLTVV.

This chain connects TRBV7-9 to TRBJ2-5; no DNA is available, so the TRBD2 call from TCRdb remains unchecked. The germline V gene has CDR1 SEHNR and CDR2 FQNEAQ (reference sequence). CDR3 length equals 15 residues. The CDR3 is CASSSPGLEEETQYF. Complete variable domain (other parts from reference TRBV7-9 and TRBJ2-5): DTGVSQNPRHKITKRGQNVTFRCDPISEHNRLYWYRQTLGQGPEFLTYFQNEAQLEKSRLLSDRFSAERPKGSFSTLEIQRTEQGDSAMYLCASSSPGLEEETQYFGPGTRLLVL.

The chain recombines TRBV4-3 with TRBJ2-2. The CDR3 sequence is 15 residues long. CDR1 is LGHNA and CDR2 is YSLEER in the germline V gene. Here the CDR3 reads CASSQDVYGTGELFF.

The CDR3 sequence is CSGQEWSGDTQYF. The chain uses TRBV20-1 and TRBJ2-3. This CDR3 comprises 13 residues. Germline V CDR1 and CDR2: DFQATT, SNEGSKA (reference sequence).

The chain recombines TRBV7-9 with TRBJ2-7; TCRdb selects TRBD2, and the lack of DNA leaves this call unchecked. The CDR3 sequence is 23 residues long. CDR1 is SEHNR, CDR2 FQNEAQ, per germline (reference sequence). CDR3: CASSLMEDAPGLAGEVGFYEQYF.

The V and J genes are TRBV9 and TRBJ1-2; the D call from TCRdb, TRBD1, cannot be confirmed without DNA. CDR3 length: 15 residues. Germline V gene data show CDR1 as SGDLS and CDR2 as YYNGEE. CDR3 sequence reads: CASSVARGENYGYTF.

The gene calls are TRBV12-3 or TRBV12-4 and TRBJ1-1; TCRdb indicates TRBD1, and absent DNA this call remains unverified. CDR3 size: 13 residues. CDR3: CASSYTGGTEAFF.

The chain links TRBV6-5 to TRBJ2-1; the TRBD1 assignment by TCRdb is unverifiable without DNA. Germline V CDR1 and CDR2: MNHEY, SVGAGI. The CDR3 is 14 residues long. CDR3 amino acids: CASSYGTGRDEQFF.

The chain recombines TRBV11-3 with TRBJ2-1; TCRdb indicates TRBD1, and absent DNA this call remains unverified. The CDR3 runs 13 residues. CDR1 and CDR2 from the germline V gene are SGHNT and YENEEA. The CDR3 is CASSWREGDEQFF.